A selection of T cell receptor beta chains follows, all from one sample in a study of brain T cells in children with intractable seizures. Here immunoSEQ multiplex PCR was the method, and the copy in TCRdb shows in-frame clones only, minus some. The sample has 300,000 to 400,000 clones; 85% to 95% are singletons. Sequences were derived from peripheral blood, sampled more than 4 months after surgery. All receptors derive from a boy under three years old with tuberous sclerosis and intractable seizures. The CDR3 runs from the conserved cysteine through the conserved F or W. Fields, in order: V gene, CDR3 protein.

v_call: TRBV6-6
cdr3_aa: CASGSLKGDGDEQFF

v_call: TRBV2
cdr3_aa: CASKDGLSVGTDTQYF

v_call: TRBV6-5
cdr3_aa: CASSYGQGAYEQYF

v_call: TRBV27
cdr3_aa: CASAGTAGYEQYF

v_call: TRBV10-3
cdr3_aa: CAISDQYAPGNEQFF

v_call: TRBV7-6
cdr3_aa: CASSRDRGGTDTQYF

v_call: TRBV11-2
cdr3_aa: CASSLDLGRGGLPTEQFF

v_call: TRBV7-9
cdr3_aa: CASSPTPAADHEQYF

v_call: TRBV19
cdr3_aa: CASSMGALPSYEQYF

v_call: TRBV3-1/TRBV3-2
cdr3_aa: CASSHTGGSTETQYF

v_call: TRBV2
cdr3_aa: CASSGTGRNTGELFF

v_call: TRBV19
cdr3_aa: CASSMQRGVQETQYF

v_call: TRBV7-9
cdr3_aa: CASRGLQRDTGELFF

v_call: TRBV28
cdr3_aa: CASRSSGWYEQYF

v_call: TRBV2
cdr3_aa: CASRLAADTEAFF

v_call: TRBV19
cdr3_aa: CASSIVGSGFVAYSNQPQHF

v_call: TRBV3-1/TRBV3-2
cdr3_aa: CASSYFRGRHEQYF

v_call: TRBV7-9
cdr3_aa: CASSLELAGETQYF

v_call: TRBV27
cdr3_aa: CASSSDRGGTEAFF

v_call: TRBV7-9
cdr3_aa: CASSSGAYGYTF

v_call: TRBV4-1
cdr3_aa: CASSLSRTSGSYEQYF

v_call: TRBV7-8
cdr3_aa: CASSPGQGGYEQYF

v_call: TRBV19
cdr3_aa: CASSPGQGTYEQYF

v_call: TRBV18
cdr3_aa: CASSRTGGTEAFF

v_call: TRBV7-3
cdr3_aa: CASSLASYTGELFF

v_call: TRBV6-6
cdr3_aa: CASRLLQGLSGNTIYF

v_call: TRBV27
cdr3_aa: CASKEGYNQPQHF

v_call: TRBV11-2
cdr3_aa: CASSLAGTSPYNEQFF

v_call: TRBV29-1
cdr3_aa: CSVEAAGTFPEAFF

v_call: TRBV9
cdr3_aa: CASTPGLAGVQGGYEQYF

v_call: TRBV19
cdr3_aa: CASSIVSGGAETQYF

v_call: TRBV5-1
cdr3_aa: CASSLEGDSHPYGYTF

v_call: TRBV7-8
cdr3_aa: CASSSDREINTIYF

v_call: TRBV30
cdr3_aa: CAWTQDLENGELFF

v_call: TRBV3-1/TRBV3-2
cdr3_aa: CASSQDGQVGETQYF

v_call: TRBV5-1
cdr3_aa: CASSMGTDEAFF

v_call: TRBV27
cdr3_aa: CASSFRQGSPISPLHF

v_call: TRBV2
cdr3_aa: CASRKQGANEKLFF

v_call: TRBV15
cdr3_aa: CATSRVADEQFF

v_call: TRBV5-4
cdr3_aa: CASSLMGGRSGNTIYF

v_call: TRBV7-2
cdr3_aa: CASSLEATYGYTF

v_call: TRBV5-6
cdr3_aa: CASSFGLVAAGKQYF

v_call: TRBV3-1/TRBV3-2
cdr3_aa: CASSPLPSGGYEQYF

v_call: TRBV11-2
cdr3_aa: CASRPLGTGELFF

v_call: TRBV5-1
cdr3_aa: CASSWTTGTSGLYTGELFF

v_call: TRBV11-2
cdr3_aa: CASSLRGSYNSPLHF

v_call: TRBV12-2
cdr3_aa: CASRSGFLGRGVYEQYF

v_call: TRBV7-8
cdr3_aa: CASSLVGQGGYLHNSPLHF

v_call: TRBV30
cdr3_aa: CAWSLTGGGSPLHF